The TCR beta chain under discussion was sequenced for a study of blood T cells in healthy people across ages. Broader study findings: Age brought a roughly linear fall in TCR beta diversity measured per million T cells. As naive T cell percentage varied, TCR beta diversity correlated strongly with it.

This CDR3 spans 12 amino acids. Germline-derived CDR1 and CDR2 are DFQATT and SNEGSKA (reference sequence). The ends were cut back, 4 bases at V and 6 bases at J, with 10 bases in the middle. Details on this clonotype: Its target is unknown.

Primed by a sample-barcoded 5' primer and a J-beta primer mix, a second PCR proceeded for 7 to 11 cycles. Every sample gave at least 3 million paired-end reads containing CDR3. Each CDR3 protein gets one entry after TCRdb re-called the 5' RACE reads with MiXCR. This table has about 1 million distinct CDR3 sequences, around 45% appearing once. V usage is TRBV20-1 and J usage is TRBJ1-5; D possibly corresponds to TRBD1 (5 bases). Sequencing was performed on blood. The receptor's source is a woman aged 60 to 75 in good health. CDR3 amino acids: CSATQGGQPQHF. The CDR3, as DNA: TGCAGTGCTACTCAGGGTGGTCAGCCCCAGCATTTT.